The next 14 T cell receptor beta chains were all read from a single sample in a study of blood T cells in healthy people across ages. Alongside a J-beta primer mix, a sample-barcoded 5' primer served in a second PCR lasting about 7 to 11 cycles. MiXCR, applied by TCRdb to the 5' RACE reads, yields one record per CDR3 protein. The sample shows around 650,000 distinct CDR3 sequences, about 43% of them seen only once. Specimen: blood. The receptors were sampled from a man of 80 years or more in good health.

The chain recombines TRBV24-1 with TRBJ2-2, with TRBD2 as a possible D gene (6 bases). Looked up from germline, CDR1 is KGHDR and CDR2 is SFDVKD. CDR3 size: 15 residues. V lost 6 bases to trimming and J lost 0 bases, with 10 bases between them. For the CDR3, the DNA is TGTGCCACCAGTTGGCCGGGGGCGAACACCGGGGAGCTGTTTTTT. It specifies CATSWPGANTGELFF.

The rearrangement links TRBV20-1 to TRBJ2-5; 12 nucleotides line up with TRBD2. The DNA end favors TRBJ2-7, so the J call may be wrong. Germline V gives CDR1 DFQATT, CDR2 SNEGSKA (reference sequence). The CDR3 is 14 residues long. Here the CDR3 DNA reads TGCAGTGTCACGACTAGCGGGAGTTTACACGAGCAGTACTTC. Residues: CSVTTSGSLHEQYF.

The chain has TRBV5-1 and TRBJ1-2, with 11 bases identical to TRBD1. After removal of 4 bases from V and 8 bases from J, the junction contained 7 bases not matched to a gene. The CDR3 runs to 14 residues. Germline CDR1 and CDR2: SGHRS and YFSETQ. The CDR3 DNA reads TGCGCCAGCAGCGTGGACAGGGGGCCAGAGGGCTACACCTTC. This sequence encodes CASSVDRGPEGYTF. Variable domain in full (rest from reference TRBV5-1 and TRBJ1-2): KAGVTQTPRYLIKTRGQQVTLSCSPISGHRSVSWYQQTPGQGLQFLFEYFSETQRNKGNFPGRFSGRQFSNSRSEMNVSTLELGDSALYLCASSVDRGPEGYTFGSGTRLTVV.

With regard to this clonotype: A much more abundant neighbour one base away suggests this may be a read error. This chain joins TRBV30 and TRBJ1-5; 8 bases agree with TRBD1. V trimming: 8 bases; J trimming: 3 bases; junction bases outside the gene matches: 3. Germline V gene data show CDR1 as GTSNPN and CDR2 as SVGIG (reference sequence). The CDR3 contains 12 residues. The chain's CDR3 is CAGTGPNQPQHF. CDR3 nucleotide sequence: TGTGCCGGGACAGGTCCCAATCAGCCCCAGCATTTT.

The genes are TRBV20-1 and TRBJ1-2; TRBD1 aligns across 9 bases. V shed 3 bases, J shed 4 bases, and the junction held 9 bases outside the gene matches. The CDR3 runs 15 residues. Germline-derived CDR1 and CDR2 are DFQATT and SNEGSKA (reference sequence). The CDR3 DNA follows: TGCAGTGCTAGGGGAGGACAGGGGATTACCTATGGCTACACCTTC. Its translation: CSARGGQGITYGYTF.

The chain carries TRBV11-2 and TRBJ2-5, with D maybe TRBD2 (5 bases). This CDR3 region has 16 residues. Germline CDR1 is SGHAT and CDR2 is FQNNGV. The V end lost 3 bases, the J end lost 5 bases, and 19 bases lay between the germline ends. The CDR3 is CASSFQRAGNRETQYF. The CDR3 DNA sequence: TGTGCCAGCAGCTTCCAGCGAGCCGGGAACCGGGAGACCCAGTACTTC.

This clonotype came up a few times. The rearrangement links TRBV4-2 to TRBJ2-5, with 11 positions matching TRBD2. The germline gives CDR1 LGHNA, CDR2 YNFKEQ. V dropped 1 base and J dropped 4; count of bases not matched to a gene: 8. The CDR3 runs to 17 residues. The CDR3 reads CASSQGGLAGGTETQYF. The CDR3 coding sequence is TGTGCCAGCAGCCAAGGAGGGCTAGCGGGGGGCACAGAGACCCAGTACTTC.

The genes are TRBV20-1 and TRBJ2-4; 12 bases fit TRBD2. Losses at the gene ends were 8 bases for V and 8 bases for J; bases not matched to a gene: 13. The CDR3 spans 15 residues. Germline-derived CDR1 and CDR2 are DFQATT and SNEGSKA (reference sequence). This chain's CDR3 is CSPTRLAGEGDIQYF. In DNA form, the CDR3 reads TGCAGTCCGACCCGACTAGCGGGAGAGGGGGACATTCAGTACTTC.

The chain couples TRBV3-1 to TRBJ2-7; 9 positions match TRBD1. CDR3 length: 15 residues. In germline, CDR1 is LGHDT, CDR2 YNNKEL (reference sequence). V lost 4 bases and J lost 5; bases outside the gene matches: 9. CDR3 amino acids: CASSPQAWTGDEQYF. CDR3 bases: TGTGCCAGCAGCCCCCAAGCCTGGACAGGGGACGAGCAGTACTTC.

This chain links TRBV20-1 with TRBJ2-3; no clear D gene. The V end lost 0 bases, the J end lost 2 bases, and 12 bases lay between the germline ends. The germline V gene encodes CDR1 DFQATT and CDR2 SNEGSKA (reference sequence). The CDR3 consists of 15 residues. DNA for the CDR3: TGCAGTGCTAGAGATCTTCCGGGTCACACAGATACGCAGTATTTT. Its translation is CSARDLPGHTDTQYF.

The rearrangement links TRBV6-1 to TRBJ2-3; 9 positions agree with TRBD1. CDR1 and CDR2 from the germline V gene are MNHNS and SASEGT. The length of the CDR3 is 18 residues. Germline trimming cut 4 bases from V and 2 bases from J; bases unmatched to any gene: 13. The CDR3 sequence is CASSVLKGTGKNTDTQYF. The DNA of the CDR3 is TGTGCCAGCAGTGTCCTAAAAGGGACAGGGAAGAACACAGATACGCAGTATTTT.

This clonotype has just one count. The V call is TRBV20-1, the J call TRBJ2-7; D gene unclear. This CDR3 comprises 13 residues. Germline assignment: CDR1 DFQATT and CDR2 SNEGSKA (reference sequence). Trimming pared 3 bases from V and 5 bases from J, leaving 14 bases between. For the CDR3, the DNA is TGCAGTGCTAGGCCGGGCAGCAAGGACGAGCAGTACTTC. Encoded protein: CSARPGSKDEQYF.

The gene calls are TRBV28 and TRBJ2-7, with D perhaps TRBD1 (5 bases). Trimming stripped 7 bases from V and 3 bases from J, with 19 bases between. There are 15 residues in the CDR3. Germline V CDR1 and CDR2: MDHEN, SYDVKM. The CDR3 bases are TGTGCCAGCACCCCGGACCAGGGATGGGTCTACGAGCAGTACTTC. Protein product: CASTPDQGWVYEQYF. The entire variable domain, with the rest obtained from reference TRBV28 and TRBJ2-7, is as follows: DVKVTQSSRYLVKRTGEKVFLECVQDMDHENMFWYRQDPGLGLRLIYFSYDVKMKEKGDIPEGYSVSREKKERFSLILESASTNQTSMYLCASTPDQGWVYEQYFGPGTRLTVT.

V gene TRBV7-9 combines with J gene TRBJ2-3, with D unresolved. This CDR3 is 13 amino acids long. The germline V gene encodes CDR1 SEHNR and CDR2 FQNEAQ (reference sequence). Trimming pared 7 bases from V and 0 bases from J, leaving 8 bases between. CDR3 coding DNA: TGTGCCAGCAACCTACCTAGCACAGATACGCAGTATTTT. Translated: CASNLPSTDTQYF.